This T cell receptor beta chain was observed in a study of T cell responses to AZD1222 COVID-19 vaccine. Background on the study: Second-dose intervals of approximately 4 or approximately 12 weeks were pooled.

Assay used: immunoSEQ multiplex PCR; TCRdb lists only in-frame clones, some missing. The sample has some 150,000 clones, around 94% seen once; the top ten hold 1.3%. The CDR3 spans 15 residues. Germline CDR1 and CDR2: LGHDT and YNNKEL (reference sequence). A remark on this clone: Its cognate antigen is unknown.

General study points: Spike-specific TCR breadth and depth rose after two AZD1222 doses. Researchers took repertoire samples only after the peak T cell response had come.

This sequence was found in an adult in good health. This rearrangement joins TRBV3-1 (or the pseudogene TRBV3-2) to TRBJ2-2; 12 bases fit TRBD1. Here the sequenced sample was peripheral blood, taken on day 0 of AZD1222 vaccination. The CDR3 loop reads CASTPGQGASGELFF. Here the CDR3 DNA reads TGTGCTAGTACCCCGGGACAGGGGGCGAGCGGGGAGCTGTTTTTT.